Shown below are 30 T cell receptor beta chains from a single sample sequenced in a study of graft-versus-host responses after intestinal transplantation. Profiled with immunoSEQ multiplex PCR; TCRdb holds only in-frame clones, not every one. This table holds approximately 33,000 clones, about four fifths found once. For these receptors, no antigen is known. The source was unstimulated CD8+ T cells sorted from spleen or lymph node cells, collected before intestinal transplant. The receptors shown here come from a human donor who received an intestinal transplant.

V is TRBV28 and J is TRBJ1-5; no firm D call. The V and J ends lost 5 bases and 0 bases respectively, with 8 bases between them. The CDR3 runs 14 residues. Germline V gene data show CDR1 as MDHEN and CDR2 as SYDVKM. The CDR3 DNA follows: TGTGCCAGCAGTCCTGGAGCTAGCAATCAGCCCCAGCATTTT. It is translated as CASSPGASNQPQHF.

The CDR3 loop is CASSLGGDQPQHF. CDR3 nucleotide sequence: TGTGCCAGCAGTTTGGGCGGGGATCAGCCCCAGCATTTT. The genes are TRBV28 and TRBJ1-5; no firm D call. The CDR3 is 13 residues long. V was cut by 3 bases and J by 5 bases, with 8 bases left in between. Germline loops: CDR1 MDHEN, CDR2 SYDVKM.

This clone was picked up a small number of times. CDR3 protein: CARSPRTSGWYQETQYF. DNA for the CDR3: TGTGCCAGAAGCCCGCGGACTAGCGGGTGGTACCAAGAGACCCAGTACTTC. V gene TRBV7-5 combines with J gene TRBJ2-5; the table's TRBD2 call for D was not verified on the DNA. TRBV7-5 is reported as a pseudogene. This CDR3 is 17 amino acids long.

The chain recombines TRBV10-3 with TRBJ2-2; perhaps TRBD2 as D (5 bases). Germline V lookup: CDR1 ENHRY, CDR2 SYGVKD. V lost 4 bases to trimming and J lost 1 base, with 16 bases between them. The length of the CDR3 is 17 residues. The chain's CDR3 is CAISAPEDAVNTGELFF. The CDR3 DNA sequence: TGTGCCATCAGTGCCCCGGAGGACGCCGTGAACACCGGGGAGCTGTTTTTT.

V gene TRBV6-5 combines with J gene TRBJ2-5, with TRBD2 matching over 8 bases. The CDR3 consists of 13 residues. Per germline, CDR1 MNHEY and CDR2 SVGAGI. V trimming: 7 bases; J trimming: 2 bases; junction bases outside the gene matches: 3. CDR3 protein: CASNEREQETQYF. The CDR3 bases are TGTGCCAGCAACGAGCGGGAGCAAGAGACCCAGTACTTC.

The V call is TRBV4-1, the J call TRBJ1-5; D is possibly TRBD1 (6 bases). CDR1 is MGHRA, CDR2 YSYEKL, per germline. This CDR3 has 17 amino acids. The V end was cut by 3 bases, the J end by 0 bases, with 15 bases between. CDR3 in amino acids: CASSHSTGSYSNQPQHF. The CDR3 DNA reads TGCGCCAGCAGCCACTCGACAGGATCGTATAGCAATCAGCCCCAGCATTTT.

The CDR3 DNA sequence: TGTGCCAGCAGCCAAGATAGGGGTAGCTCCACCTCCTACGAGCAGTACTTC. This translates into CASSQDRGSSTSYEQYF. J is TRBJ2-7 and V is TRBV4-2; maybe TRBD1 (5 bases). Trimming took off 0 bases at V and 0 bases at J, with 15 bases between the two ends. This CDR3 spans 17 amino acids. CDR1 LGHNA and CDR2 YNFKEQ come from the germline V gene.

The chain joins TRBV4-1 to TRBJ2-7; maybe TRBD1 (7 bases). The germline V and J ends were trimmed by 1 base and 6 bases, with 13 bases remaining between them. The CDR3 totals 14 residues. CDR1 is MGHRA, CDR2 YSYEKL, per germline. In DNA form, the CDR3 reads TGCGCCAGCAGCCAAGCAGGGGGGTCACGCGAGCAGTACTTC. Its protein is CASSQAGGSREQYF.

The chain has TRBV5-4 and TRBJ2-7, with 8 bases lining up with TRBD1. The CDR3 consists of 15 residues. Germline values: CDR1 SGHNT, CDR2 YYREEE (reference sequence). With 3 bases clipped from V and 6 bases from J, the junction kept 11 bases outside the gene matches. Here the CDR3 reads CASSWRGQVRPEQYF. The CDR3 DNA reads TGTGCCAGCAGCTGGAGGGGACAGGTCAGGCCCGAGCAGTACTTC.

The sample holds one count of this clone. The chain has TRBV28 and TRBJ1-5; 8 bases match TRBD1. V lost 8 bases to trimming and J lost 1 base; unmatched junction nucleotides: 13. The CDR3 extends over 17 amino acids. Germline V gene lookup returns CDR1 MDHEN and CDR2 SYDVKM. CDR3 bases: TGTGCCAGCGACGTAGGAAACAGGGGGACGAGCAATCAGCCCCAGCATTTT. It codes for CASDVGNRGTSNQPQHF.

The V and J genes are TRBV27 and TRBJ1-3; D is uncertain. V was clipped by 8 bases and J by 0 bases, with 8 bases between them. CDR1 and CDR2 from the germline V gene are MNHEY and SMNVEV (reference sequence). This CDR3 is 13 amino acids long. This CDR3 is CASLPSSGNTIYF. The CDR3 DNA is TGTGCCAGCTTGCCGAGCTCTGGAAACACCATATATTTT.

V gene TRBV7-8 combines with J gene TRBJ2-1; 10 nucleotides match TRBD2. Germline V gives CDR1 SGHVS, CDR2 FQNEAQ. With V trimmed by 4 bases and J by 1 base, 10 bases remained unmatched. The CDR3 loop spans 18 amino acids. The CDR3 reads CASSWLLGLAVSYNEQFF. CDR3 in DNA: TGTGCCAGCAGCTGGCTCCTTGGACTAGCGGTTTCCTACAATGAGCAGTTCTTC.

The CDR3 loop is CASSQPTSGGDTDTQYF. CDR3 nucleotides: TGCGCCAGCAGCCAACCAACTAGCGGGGGCGACACAGATACGCAGTATTTT. The V gene is TRBV4-1, the J gene TRBJ2-3, with TRBD2 matching over 11 bases. Trimming cost V 2 bases and J 2 bases; bases outside gene matches: 6. CDR1 is MGHRA, CDR2 YSYEKL, per germline. This CDR3 has 17 residues.

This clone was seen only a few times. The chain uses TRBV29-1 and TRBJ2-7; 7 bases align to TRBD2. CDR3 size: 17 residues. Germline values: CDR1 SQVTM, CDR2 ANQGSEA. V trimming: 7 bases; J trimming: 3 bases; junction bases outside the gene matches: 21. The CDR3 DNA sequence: TGCAGCGCCTACGATCCGGCCCCGGGGGGACGGAGCTACGAGCAGTACTTC. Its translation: CSAYDPAPGGRSYEQYF.

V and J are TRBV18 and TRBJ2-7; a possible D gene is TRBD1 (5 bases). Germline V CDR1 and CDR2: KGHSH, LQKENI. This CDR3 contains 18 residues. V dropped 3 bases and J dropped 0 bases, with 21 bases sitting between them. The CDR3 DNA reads TGTGCCAGCTCACCGAATCCCCCCGGCCAGGGCCTCTCCTACGAGCAGTACTTC. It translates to CASSPNPPGQGLSYEQYF.

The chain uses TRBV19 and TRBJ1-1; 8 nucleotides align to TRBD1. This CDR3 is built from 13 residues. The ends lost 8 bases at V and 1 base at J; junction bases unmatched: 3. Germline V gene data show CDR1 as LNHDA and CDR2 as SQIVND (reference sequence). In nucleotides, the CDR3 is TGTGCCAGTTCAGGGGGCCCGAACACTGAAGCTTTCTTT. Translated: CASSGGPNTEAFF.

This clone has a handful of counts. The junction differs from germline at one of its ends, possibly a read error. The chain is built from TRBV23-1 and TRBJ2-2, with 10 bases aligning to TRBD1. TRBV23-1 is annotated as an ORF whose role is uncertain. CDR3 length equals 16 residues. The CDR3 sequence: CASSRRGDRGNRGAVF. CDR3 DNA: TGCGCCAGCAGCCGCAGAGGGGACAGGGGAAACCGGGGAGCTGTTTTT.

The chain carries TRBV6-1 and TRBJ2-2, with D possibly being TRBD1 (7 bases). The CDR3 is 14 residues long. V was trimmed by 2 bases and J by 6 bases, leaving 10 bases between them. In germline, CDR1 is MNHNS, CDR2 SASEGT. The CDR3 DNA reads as TGTGCCAGCAGTGAAACAGGGGAGGCCGGGGAGCTGTTTTTT. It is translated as CASSETGEAGELFF.

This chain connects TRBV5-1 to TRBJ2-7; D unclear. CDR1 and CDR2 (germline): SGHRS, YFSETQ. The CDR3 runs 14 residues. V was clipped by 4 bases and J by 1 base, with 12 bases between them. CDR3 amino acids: CASSPGVTSYEQYF. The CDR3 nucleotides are TGCGCCAGCAGCCCCGGAGTGACGTCCTACGAGCAGTACTTC.

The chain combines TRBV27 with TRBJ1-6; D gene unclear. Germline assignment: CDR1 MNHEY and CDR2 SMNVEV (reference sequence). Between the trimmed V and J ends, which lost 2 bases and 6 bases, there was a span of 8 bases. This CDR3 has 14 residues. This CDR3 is CASSLAQFNSPLHF. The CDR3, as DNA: TGTGCCAGCAGTTTAGCACAATTTAATTCACCCCTCCACTTT.

The CDR3: CASSPLAPVTKETQYF. The CDR3 nucleotides are TGTGCCAGCAGCCCACTAGCACCCGTCACTAAGGAGACCCAGTACTTC. The chain carries TRBV4-2 and TRBJ2-5; the D gene is possibly TRBD2 (6 bases). V was clipped by 4 bases and J by 5 bases, with 20 bases between them. CDR1 LGHNA and CDR2 YNFKEQ come from the germline V gene. The CDR3 is made up of 16 amino acids.

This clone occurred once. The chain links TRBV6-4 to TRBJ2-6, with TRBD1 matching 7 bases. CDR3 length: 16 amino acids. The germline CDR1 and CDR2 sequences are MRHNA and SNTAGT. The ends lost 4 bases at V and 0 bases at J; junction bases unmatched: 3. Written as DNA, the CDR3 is TGTGCCAGCAGTGGGGACAGCGGCTCTGGGGCCAACGTCCTGACTTTC. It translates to CASSGDSGSGANVLTF.

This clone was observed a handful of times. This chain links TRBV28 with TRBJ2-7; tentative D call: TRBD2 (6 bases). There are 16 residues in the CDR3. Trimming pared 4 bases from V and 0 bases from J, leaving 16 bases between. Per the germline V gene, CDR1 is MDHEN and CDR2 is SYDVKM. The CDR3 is CASSSSRGDSSYEQYF. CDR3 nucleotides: TGTGCCAGCAGTTCATCGCGGGGAGACAGCTCCTACGAGCAGTACTTC.

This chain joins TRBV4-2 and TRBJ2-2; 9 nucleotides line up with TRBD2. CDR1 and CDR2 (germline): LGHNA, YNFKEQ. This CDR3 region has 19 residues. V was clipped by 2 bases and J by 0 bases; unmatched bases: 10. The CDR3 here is CASSQTRTSEFSNTGELFF. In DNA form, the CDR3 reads TGTGCCAGCAGCCAAACTCGGACTAGCGAGTTTTCGAACACCGGGGAGCTGTTTTTT.

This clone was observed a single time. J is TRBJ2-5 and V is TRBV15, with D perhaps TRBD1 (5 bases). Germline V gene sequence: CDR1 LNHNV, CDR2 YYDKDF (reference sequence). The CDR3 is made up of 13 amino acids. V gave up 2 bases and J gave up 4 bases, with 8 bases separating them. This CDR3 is CATSRRTLETQYF. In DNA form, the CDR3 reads TGTGCCACCAGCAGAAGGACATTAGAGACCCAGTACTTC.

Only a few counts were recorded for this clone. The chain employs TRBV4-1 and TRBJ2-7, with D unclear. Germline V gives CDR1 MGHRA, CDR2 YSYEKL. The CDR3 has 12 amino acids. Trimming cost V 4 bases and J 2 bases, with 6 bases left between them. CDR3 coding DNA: TGCGCCAGCAGCCTTCCAGCCTACGAGCAGTACTTC. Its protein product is CASSLPAYEQYF.

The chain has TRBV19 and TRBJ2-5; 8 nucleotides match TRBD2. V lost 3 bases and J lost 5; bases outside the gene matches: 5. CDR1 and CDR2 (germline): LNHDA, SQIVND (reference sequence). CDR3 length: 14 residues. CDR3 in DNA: TGTGCCAGTAGTATTGGCGGGAGGACGGAGACCCAGTACTTC. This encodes CASSIGGRTETQYF.

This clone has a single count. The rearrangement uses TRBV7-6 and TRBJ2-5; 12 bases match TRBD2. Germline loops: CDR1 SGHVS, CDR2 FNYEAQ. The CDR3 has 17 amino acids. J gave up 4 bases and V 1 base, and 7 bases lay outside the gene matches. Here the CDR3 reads CASSLGLAGGPSETQYF. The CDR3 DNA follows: TGTGCCAGCAGCTTAGGCCTAGCGGGGGGGCCGTCAGAGACCCAGTACTTC.

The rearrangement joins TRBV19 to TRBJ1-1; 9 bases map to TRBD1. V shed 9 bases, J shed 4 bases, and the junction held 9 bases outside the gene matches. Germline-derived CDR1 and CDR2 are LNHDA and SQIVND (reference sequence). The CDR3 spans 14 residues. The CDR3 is CASQLGGQGTEAFF. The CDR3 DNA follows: TGTGCCAGCCAACTAGGGGGACAGGGCACTGAAGCTTTCTTT.

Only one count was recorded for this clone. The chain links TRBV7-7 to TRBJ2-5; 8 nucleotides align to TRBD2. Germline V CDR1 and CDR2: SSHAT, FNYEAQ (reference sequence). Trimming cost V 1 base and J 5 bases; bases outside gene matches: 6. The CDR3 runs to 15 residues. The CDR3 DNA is TGTGCCAGCAGCTTAGGGCGGGGGGATGCTGAGACCCAGTACTTC. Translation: CASSLGRGDAETQYF.